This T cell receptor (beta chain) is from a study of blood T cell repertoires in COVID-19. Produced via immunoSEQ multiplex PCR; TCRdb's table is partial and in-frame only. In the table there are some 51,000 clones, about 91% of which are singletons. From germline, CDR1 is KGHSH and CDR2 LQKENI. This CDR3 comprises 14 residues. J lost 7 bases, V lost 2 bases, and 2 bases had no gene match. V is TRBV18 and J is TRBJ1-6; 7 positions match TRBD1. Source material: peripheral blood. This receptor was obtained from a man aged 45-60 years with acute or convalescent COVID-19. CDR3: CASSPATGNSPLHF. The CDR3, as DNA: TGTGCCAGCTCACCAGCGACAGGGAATTCACCCCTCCACTTT.